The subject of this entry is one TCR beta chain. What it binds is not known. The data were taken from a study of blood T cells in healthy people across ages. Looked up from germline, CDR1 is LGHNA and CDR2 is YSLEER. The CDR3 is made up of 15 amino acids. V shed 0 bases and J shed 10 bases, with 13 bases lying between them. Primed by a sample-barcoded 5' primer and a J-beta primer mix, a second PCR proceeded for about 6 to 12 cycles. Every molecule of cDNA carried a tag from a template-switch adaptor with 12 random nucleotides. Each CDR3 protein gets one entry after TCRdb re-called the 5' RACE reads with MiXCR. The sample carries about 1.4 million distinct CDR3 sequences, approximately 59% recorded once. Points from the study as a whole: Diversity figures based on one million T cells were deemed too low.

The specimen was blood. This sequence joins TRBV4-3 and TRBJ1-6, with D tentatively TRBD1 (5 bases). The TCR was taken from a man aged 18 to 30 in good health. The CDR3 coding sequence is TGCGCCAGCAGCCAAGATTCAGGGAATGGCTCACCCCTCCACTTT. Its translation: CASSQDSGNGSPLHF.